A single sample is the source of the 18 T cell receptor beta chains below, sequenced in a study of cytomegalovirus exposure and HLA in healthy donors. PCR was performed using 60 Vbeta and 13 Jbeta primers. The repertoire was sequenced with immunoSEQ multiplex PCR; TCRdb's copy has only in-frame clones and lacks some. Seen here are about 97,000 clones, 65% to 85% observed once, and the top ten hold 8% to 13%. Sequencing was performed on PBMCs. These receptors all stem from a man aged 50 to 60 in good health and CMV-seronegative.

The chain joins TRBV28 to TRBJ2-3, with D tentatively TRBD2 (6 bases). The CDR3 has 14 residues. Germline-derived CDR1 and CDR2 are MDHEN and SYDVKM. Trimming left V 4 bases short and J 2 bases short, with 10 bases between. The CDR3 DNA reads TGTGCCAGCAGTTACCGGGAGAACACAGATACGCAGTATTTT. It is translated as CASSYRENTDTQYF.

Of note for this clone: Distinct nucleotide sequences in the sample also encode this CDR3. The V call is TRBV28, the J call TRBJ1-5, with 7 bases identical to TRBD1. Germline V gives CDR1 MDHEN, CDR2 SYDVKM. V gave up 6 bases and J gave up 4 bases; unmatched junction bases: 0. The CDR3 consists of 12 residues. CDR3 DNA: TGTGCCAGCAGGGGACAGAATCAGCCCCAGCATTTT. Translating gives CASRGQNQPQHF.

The chain couples TRBV7-2 to TRBJ1-1; D remains unclear. The germline V and J ends were trimmed by 3 bases and 1 base, with 6 bases remaining between them. Per germline, CDR1 SGHTA and CDR2 FQGNSA. This CDR3 has 13 residues. The CDR3: CASSFYGNTEAFF. CDR3 sequence (DNA): TGTGCCAGCAGCTTCTACGGGAACACTGAAGCTTTCTTT.

This chain joins TRBV29-1 and TRBJ2-1, with TRBD1 identical over 12 bases. Germline CDR1 reads SQVTM; CDR2 reads ANQGSEA. V was clipped by 8 bases and J by 7 bases; unmatched bases: 9. This CDR3 region has 14 residues. DNA of the CDR3: TGCAGCACGAGGGACAGGGGGCGCAATAATGAGCAGTTCTTC. Translated, it gives CSTRDRGRNNEQFF.

This clone appeared a single time. The V gene is TRBV6-1, the J gene TRBJ2-3; TRBD2 might be the D (6 bases). V lost 0 bases to trimming and J lost 3 bases, with 10 bases between them. Germline CDR1 reads MNHNS; CDR2 reads SASEGT. The CDR3 runs to 15 residues. This CDR3 reads CASSEAAGLTDTQYF. In nucleotides, the CDR3 is TGTGCCAGCAGTGAAGCGGCGGGGCTAACAGATACGCAGTATTTT.

The J gene is TRBJ2-5, the V gene TRBV28; 7 bases align to TRBD1. Germline V gives CDR1 MDHEN, CDR2 SYDVKM. The V segment lost 4 bases and the J segment 5 bases; nucleotides outside the gene matches: 13. CDR3 length: 16 residues. This chain's CDR3 is CASSSRSGRGRETQYF. Written as DNA, the CDR3 is TGTGCCAGCAGTTCCCGCTCGGGTAGGGGGCGGGAGACCCAGTACTTC.

The V call is TRBV2, the J call TRBJ1-4; D is undetermined. There are 13 residues in the CDR3. The germline CDR1 and CDR2 sequences are SNHLY and FYNNEI. V was pared by 10 bases and J by 8 bases, with 17 bases between. Written as DNA, the CDR3 is TGTGCCACCTCACCGAGGCGCAAGGAAAAACTGTTTTTT. This gives the protein CATSPRRKEKLFF.

The rearrangement joins TRBV7-2 to TRBJ1-2; D remains ambiguous. Per germline, CDR1 SGHTA and CDR2 FQGNSA. The V gene lost 0 bases and the J gene lost 5 bases, with 10 bases spanning the gap. CDR3 length: 14 residues. CDR3 nucleotides: TGTGCCAGCAGCTTAGCGACACAGATATATGGCTACACCTTC. It codes for CASSLATQIYGYTF.

The chain is built from TRBV4-2 and TRBJ1-2; perhaps TRBD1 as D (5 bases). Looked up from germline, CDR1 is LGHNA and CDR2 is YNFKEQ. The CDR3 is 16 residues long. Trimming stripped 5 bases from V and 3 bases from J, with 19 bases between. The CDR3 nucleotides are TGTGCCAGCAGCTTAACGTCAGACGGGGACTACTATGGCTACACCTTC. Translated, it gives CASSLTSDGDYYGYTF.

The rearrangement uses TRBV7-2 and TRBJ2-7; D is perhaps TRBD1 (6 bases). The CDR3 covers 16 residues. Germline CDR1 is SGHTA and CDR2 is FQGNSA. V was pared by 3 bases and J by 5 bases, with 20 bases between. This CDR3 reads CASSFGKGGTYHEQYF. The CDR3 DNA is TGTGCCAGCAGCTTCGGAAAAGGTGGGACATACCACGAGCAGTACTTC.

V is TRBV30 and J is TRBJ2-2; a possible D gene is TRBD2 (5 bases). This CDR3 comprises 14 residues. Per the germline V gene, CDR1 is GTSNPN and CDR2 is SVGIG (reference sequence). V lost 0 bases and J lost 6, with 11 bases in between. The CDR3 DNA reads as TGTGCCTGGAGTGTATTGAGAGGGCCCGGGGAGCTGTTTTTT. The encoded protein is CAWSVLRGPGELFF. The whole variable domain, filled in from reference TRBV30 and TRBJ2-2, reads SQTIHQWPATLVQPVGSPLSLECTVEGTSNPNLYWYRQAAGRGLQLLFYSVGIGQISSEVPQNLSASRPQDRQFILSSKKLLLSDSGFYLCAWSVLRGPGELFFGEGSRLTVL.

The sample holds a few counts of this clone. This sequence joins TRBV11-2 and TRBJ2-1, with 14 bases fitting TRBD2. The CDR3 is 18 amino acids. Germline CDR1 reads SGHAT; CDR2 reads FQNNGV. The trim removed 5 bases at V and 6 bases at J, leaving 12 bases unmatched. CDR3 sequence reads: CASSLRPGTSGSRNEQFF. The CDR3 nucleotides read TGTGCCAGCAGCCTCAGACCCGGGACTAGCGGGAGCCGCAATGAGCAGTTCTTC.

The chain links TRBV4-2 to TRBJ2-7, with 9 nucleotides matching TRBD1. CDR3 length: 15 residues. The junction had 10 bases not matched to a gene; V was cut back by 5 bases and J by 5 bases. The germline V gene has CDR1 LGHNA and CDR2 YNFKEQ. CDR3 in amino acids: CASSKHRDRANEQYF. The CDR3 region has the DNA TGTGCCAGCAGCAAACACCGGGACAGGGCAAACGAGCAGTACTTC.

The DNA of the CDR3 is TGTGCCAGCGGACAGGGGGATGTTACAGATACGCAGTATTTT. Amino acid sequence: CASGQGDVTDTQYF. This chain connects TRBV2 to TRBJ2-3; TRBD1 matches 10 bases. Germline values: CDR1 SNHLY, CDR2 FYNNEI. V lost 8 bases to trimming and J lost 3 bases; unmatched junction nucleotides: 5. CDR3 length: 14 amino acids.

The chain joins TRBV6-1 to TRBJ1-1; 10 nucleotides match TRBD1. The CDR3 sequence is 14 residues long. J gave up 2 bases and V 5 bases, and 2 bases lay outside the gene matches. Germline V lookup: CDR1 MNHNS, CDR2 SASEGT. The CDR3 loop reads CASSWTGGNTEAFF. The CDR3 DNA sequence: TGTGCCAGCAGTTGGACAGGGGGTAACACTGAAGCTTTCTTT.

The gene calls are TRBV14 and TRBJ2-1; tentatively, D is TRBD2 (7 bases). CDR3 length: 16 residues. The V gene lost 1 base and the J gene lost 0 bases, with 10 bases spanning the gap. CDR1 is SGHDN, CDR2 FVKESK, per germline. The CDR3 coding sequence is TGTGCCAGCAGCCAAGGAGGGGGGGGCTCCTACAATGAGCAGTTCTTC. This codes for CASSQGGGGSYNEQFF. The variable domain in full, with the rest retrieved from reference TRBV14 and TRBJ2-1, is EAGVTQFPSHSVIEKGQTVTLRCDPISGHDNLYWYRRVMGKEIKFLLHFVKESKQDESGMPNNRFLAERTGGTYSTLKVQPAELEDSGVYFCASSQGGGGSYNEQFFGPGTRLTVL.

In the case of this clone: Other nucleotide sequences from this sample produce the same CDR3. The chain employs TRBV19 and TRBJ2-3; 12 bases agree with TRBD2. Trimming removed 6 bases from V and 5 bases from J; junction bases left unmatched: 3. This CDR3 region has 14 residues. Germline V gene data show CDR1 as LNHDA and CDR2 as SQIVND (reference sequence). CDR3 nucleotides: TGTGCCAGTAGACTAGCGGGAGGAGTAGATACGCAGTATTTT. Translated, it gives CASRLAGGVDTQYF.

This clone was seen a few times. The chain's CDR3 is CASSYSGGRASDTQYF. The CDR3 DNA reads as TGTGCCAGCAGTTACTCAGGGGGGAGGGCCTCAGATACGCAGTATTTT. V is TRBV6-6 and J is TRBJ2-3; tentative D call: TRBD2 (7 bases). Germline V CDR1 and CDR2: MNHNY, SVGAGI (reference sequence). Trimming removed 0 bases from V and 4 bases from J, with 14 bases in between. This CDR3 has 16 amino acids.